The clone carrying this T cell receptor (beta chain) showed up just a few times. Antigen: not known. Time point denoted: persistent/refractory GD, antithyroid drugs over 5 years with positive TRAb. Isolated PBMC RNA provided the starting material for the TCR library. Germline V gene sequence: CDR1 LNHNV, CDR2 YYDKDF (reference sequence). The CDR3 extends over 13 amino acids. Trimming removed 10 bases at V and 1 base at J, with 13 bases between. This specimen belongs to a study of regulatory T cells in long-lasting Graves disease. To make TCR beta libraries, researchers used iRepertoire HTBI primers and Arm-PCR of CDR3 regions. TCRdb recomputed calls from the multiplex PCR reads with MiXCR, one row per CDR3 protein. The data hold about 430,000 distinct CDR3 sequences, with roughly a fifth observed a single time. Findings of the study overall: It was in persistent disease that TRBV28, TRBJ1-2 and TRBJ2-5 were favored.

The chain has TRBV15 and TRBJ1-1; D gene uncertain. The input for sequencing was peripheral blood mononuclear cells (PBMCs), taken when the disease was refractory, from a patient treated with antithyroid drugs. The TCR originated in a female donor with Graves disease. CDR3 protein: CAIAKTQNTEAFF. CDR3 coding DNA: TGTGCCATCGCAAAGACACAGAACACTGAAGCTTTCTTT.